This TCR beta chain comes out of a study of CD8+CD57+ T cells in acquired aplastic anemia. Profiling that covered TCR beta VDJ and CDR3 relied on genomic DNA as its template. TCRdb reprocessed the reads with MiXCR, giving one entry per CDR3 protein. The table includes under 200,000 distinct CDR3 sequences, 48% detected once. In its sample, this clonotype was seen many times. The antigen is unknown. Study-wide points: A significant difference in CD8+ Simpson's diversity between patients and controls was not found.

Sequencing was done on patients that had shown CD8+CD57+ cell expansion by flow cytometry. Sequencing was done on a sample of sorted CD4+, CD8+, or CD8+CD57+ T cells (not recorded which) from PBMCs. This clonotype originated in a human donor with aplastic anemia.

CDR3 sequence reads: CASSYGFSYEQYF. DNA for the CDR3: TGTGCCAGCAGTTACGGCTTCTCCTACGAGCAGTACTTC. The gene calls are TRBV6-5 and TRBJ2-7; no reliable D call. Per germline, CDR1 MNHEY and CDR2 SVGAGI. This CDR3 has 13 residues. V was shortened by 2 bases and J by 0 bases, with 5 bases between the two germline ends.